These 21 T cell receptor beta chains originate from one sample sequenced in a study of post-analysis software for immune sequencing data. Antigens of these TCRs are unknown. Study-level points and caveats: When patients were compared with controls, 4 or 5 TRBV segments were more frequent, TRBV5-6, TRBV5-1 and TRBV20-1 among them.

Presence of unique molecular identifiers characterized the TCR beta cDNA libraries. TCRdb called the PCR reads again in MiXCR, with one record for every CDR3 protein. The data contain approximately 440,000 distinct CDR3 sequences, roughly 45% of them seen just once; the ten biggest clones take up 12%. Sequencing was carried out using blood. All receptors derive from a girl aged 10-17 years with multiple sclerosis.

The genes are TRBV5-1 and TRBJ2-7, with 12 bases matching TRBD1. The CDR3 sequence is 16 residues long. CDR1 and CDR2 (germline): SGHRS, YFSETQ. Trimming cost V 4 bases and J 5 bases; bases outside gene matches: 10. CDR3 sequence: CASSPLPGTGGNEQYF. In nucleotides, the CDR3 is TGCGCCAGCAGCCCGCTCCCCGGGACAGGGGGCAACGAGCAGTACTTC.

Comment on this clonotype: The junction departs from the called germline gene at one end, perhaps through a read error. This rearrangement joins TRBV4-1 to TRBJ2-3; D is possibly TRBD2 (6 bases). The CDR3 spans 16 residues. Germline CDR1 and CDR2: MGHRA and YSYEKL. DNA of the CDR3: TGCGCCGGCAGCCAAGATCTTAACGGGAGAGGGAATACGCAGTATTTT. Encoded protein: CAGSQDLNGRGNTQYF.

This clonotype has a count of ten or more. The gene calls are TRBV28 and TRBJ2-1; the match to TRBD2 covers 12 bases. Germline loops: CDR1 MDHEN, CDR2 SYDVKM. The CDR3 sequence is 17 residues long. The V segment lost 3 bases and the J segment 4 bases; nucleotides outside the gene matches: 7. CDR3 sequence: CASSLRTSGAWYNEQFF. CDR3 in DNA: TGTGCCAGCAGTTTGCGGACTAGCGGGGCCTGGTACAATGAGCAGTTCTTC.

This clonotype was counted between two and nine times. The chain joins TRBV6-5 to TRBJ2-1; 7 bases align to TRBD2. V trimming: 0 bases; J trimming: 4 bases; junction bases outside the gene matches: 3. Germline lookup yields CDR1 MNHEY and CDR2 SVGAGI. This CDR3 contains 15 residues. The CDR3 spells CASSYSAGDYNEQFF. CDR3 coding DNA: TGTGCCAGCAGTTACTCGGCGGGAGATTACAATGAGCAGTTCTTC.

This clonotype has ten or more counts. The chain combines TRBV29-1 with TRBJ2-5; D may be TRBD1 (5 bases). This CDR3 contains 14 residues. Germline V lookup: CDR1 SQVTM, CDR2 ANQGSEA. The germline V and J ends were trimmed by 6 bases and 4 bases, with 18 bases remaining between them. Written as DNA, the CDR3 is TGCAGCGTCCGAAGGGGTGGGATAGGAGAGACCCAGTACTTC. It yields the protein CSVRRGGIGETQYF.

The gene calls are TRBV4-3 and TRBJ2-1; D possibly corresponds to TRBD2 (6 bases). The ends were cut back, 4 bases at V and 5 bases at J, with 12 bases in the middle. The CDR3 spans 14 residues. Germline V gives CDR1 LGHNA, CDR2 YSLEER. The CDR3 loop is CASSRGTTNNEQFF. The CDR3 DNA follows: TGCGCCAGCAGCCGCGGGACGACGAACAATGAGCAGTTCTTC.

The chain uses TRBV2 and TRBJ2-4; no clear D. The ends were cut back, 6 bases at V and 0 bases at J, with 12 bases in the middle. Per germline, CDR1 SNHLY and CDR2 FYNNEI. The CDR3 totals 15 residues. In DNA form, the CDR3 reads TGTGCCAGCAGGACGCCCTTATTAGCCAAAAACATTCAGTACTTC. Translation: CASRTPLLAKNIQYF. Based on the CDR3 plus reference TRBV2 and TRBJ2-4, the full variable domain is EPEVTQTPSHQVTQMGQEVILRCVPISNHLYFYWYRQILGQKVEFLVSFYNNEISEKSEIFDDQFSVERPDGSNFTLKIRSTKLEDSAMYFCASRTPLLAKNIQYFGAGTRLSVL.

This chain connects TRBV12-3 or TRBV12-4 to TRBJ1-4; perhaps TRBD1 as D (5 bases). Between the trimmed V and J ends, which lost 7 bases and 3 bases, there was a span of 18 bases. The CDR3 runs to 16 residues. The CDR3 sequence is CASIGSPEGPNEKLFF. The CDR3 nucleotides are TGTGCCAGCATCGGGTCACCCGAGGGACCTAATGAAAAACTGTTTTTT.

J is TRBJ2-7 and V is TRBV7-2; 9 bases fit TRBD1. Germline CDR1 reads SGHTA; CDR2 reads FQGNSA. The trim removed 1 base at V and 0 bases at J, leaving 16 bases unmatched. The CDR3 has 20 residues. CDR3 bases: TGTGCCAGCAGCTTAGTAGGTGAACCGGGACAGGGCCCGAGCTCCTACGAGCAGTACTTC. Protein: CASSLVGEPGQGPSSYEQYF.

The chain joins TRBV10-3 to TRBJ2-1, with D hard to call. V dropped 4 bases and J dropped 0 bases, with 7 bases sitting between them. The CDR3 is made up of 14 amino acids. CDR1 and CDR2 (germline): ENHRY, SYGVKD. The CDR3 protein is CAISAVRSYNEQFF. CDR3 nucleotides: TGTGCCATCAGTGCCGTCCGCTCCTACAATGAGCAGTTCTTC.

The chain links TRBV10-3 to TRBJ2-7; D possibly uses TRBD1 or TRBD2 (6 bases each). The V end was cut by 6 bases, the J end by 0 bases, with 12 bases between. Germline assignment: CDR1 ENHRY and CDR2 SYGVKD. The CDR3 is made up of 14 amino acids. This CDR3 is CAISSQGGSYEQYF. The CDR3 region has the DNA TGTGCCATCAGCTCACAGGGAGGCTCCTACGAGCAGTACTTC.

This clonotype has a handful of counts. J is TRBJ2-1 and V is TRBV11-3; D gene ambiguous. V was clipped by 2 bases and J by 3 bases, with 14 bases between them. The CDR3 is 16 amino acids. CDR1 and CDR2 (germline): SGHNT, YENEEA. CDR3 in amino acids: CASSLRSSGDYNEQFF. CDR3 bases: TGTGCCAGCAGCTTAAGATCTTCAGGAGACTACAATGAGCAGTTCTTC. Complete variable domain (other parts from reference TRBV11-3 and TRBJ2-1): EAGVVQSPRYKIIEKKQPVAFWCNPISGHNTLYWYLQNLGQGPELLIRYENEEAVDDSQLPKDRFSAERLKGVDSTLKIQPAELGDSAVYLCASSLRSSGDYNEQFFGPGTRLTVL.

This clonotype appeared many times. The J gene is TRBJ1-5, the V gene TRBV10-3; D gene uncertain. The CDR3 runs to 12 residues. Germline V gives CDR1 ENHRY, CDR2 SYGVKD. Trimming shortened V by 4 bases and J by 1 base, and 2 bases separated the two germline ends. The CDR3 bases are TGTGCCATCAGTGGAAGCAATCAGCCCCAGCATTTT. Protein: CAISGSNQPQHF.

This chain joins TRBV18 and TRBJ2-5; 7 nucleotides align to TRBD1. Looked up from germline, CDR1 is KGHSH and CDR2 is LQKENI. This CDR3 spans 18 amino acids. The V gene end was trimmed by 4 bases and the J gene end by 2 bases; junction bases not matched to a gene: 16. The CDR3 region is CASSHNRTGALIQETQYF. The CDR3 nucleotides read TGTGCCAGCTCACACAACCGGACAGGCGCCCTGATACAAGAGACCCAGTACTTC.

The genes are TRBV4-1 and TRBJ2-7; no firm D call. Germline V lookup: CDR1 MGHRA, CDR2 YSYEKL. The CDR3 covers 14 residues. Trimming took 1 base from V and 3 from J, leaving 10 bases between them. This chain's CDR3 is CASSQGPSVYEQYF. The CDR3 region has the DNA TGCGCCAGCAGCCAAGGGCCTTCCGTCTACGAGCAGTACTTC.

There are a few counts of this clonotype. The chain uses TRBV20-1 and TRBJ2-7, with TRBD1 as a possible D gene (5 bases). Trimming took 4 bases from V and 3 from J, leaving 10 bases between them. CDR1 DFQATT and CDR2 SNEGSKA come from the germline V gene (reference sequence). This CDR3 contains 12 residues. CDR3 in amino acids: CSATPDSYEQYF. The CDR3 region has the DNA TGCAGTGCTACACCTGACAGCTACGAGCAGTACTTC.

Concerning this clonotype itself: The junction shows a germline mismatch at one end, possibly a read error. This chain links TRBV6-5 with TRBJ2-3, with D maybe TRBD1 (6 bases). The CDR3 runs to 14 residues. CDR1 and CDR2 from the germline V gene are MNHEY and SVGAGI. CDR3 region: CASSDRTDTDTQYF. The CDR3 DNA sequence: TGTGCCAGCAGCGACAGGACTGACACAGATACCCAGTATTTT.

This clonotype occurred many times. V is TRBV7-9 and J is TRBJ2-1; 13 bases map to TRBD2. Germline V gene lookup returns CDR1 SEHNR and CDR2 FQNEAQ (reference sequence). CDR3 size: 17 residues. Unmatched junction bases numbered 11, after V lost 5 bases and J lost 7 bases. CDR3 nucleotide sequence: TGTGCCAGCAGCCCCCAACTAGCGGGAGGGCGGAGGAATGAGCAGTTCTTC. Amino acids: CASSPQLAGGRRNEQFF. Variable domain in full (rest from reference TRBV7-9 and TRBJ2-1): DTGVSQNPRHKITKRGQNVTFRCDPISEHNRLYWYRQTLGQGPEFLTYFQNEAQLEKSRLLSDRFSAERPKGSFSTLEIQRTEQGDSAMYLCASSPQLAGGRRNEQFFGPGTRLTVL.

This clonotype was detected only once. The V and J genes are TRBV7-9 and TRBJ2-5; TRBD1 might be the D (6 bases). CDR1 is SEHNR and CDR2 is FQNEAQ in the germline V gene (reference sequence). This CDR3 region has 15 residues. V shed 4 bases and J shed 5 bases, with 17 bases lying between them. The CDR3, as DNA: TGTGCCAGCAGCTCGCCCGGGACATCGGTCGAGACCCAGTACTTC. Amino acid sequence: CASSSPGTSVETQYF.

This rearrangement joins TRBV27 to TRBJ2-1, with 11 bases that match TRBD2. Germline lookup yields CDR1 MNHEY and CDR2 SMNVEV (reference sequence). The CDR3 has 17 residues. V lost 3 bases and J lost 12; bases outside the gene matches: 16. CDR3: CASSFLLASGRTQGQFF. For the CDR3, the DNA is TGTGCCAGCAGTTTTTTATTGGCTAGCGGGAGGACCCAAGGGCAGTTCTTC.

J is TRBJ2-5 and V is TRBV15; 9 bases agree with TRBD2. With V trimmed by 3 bases and J by 4 bases, 21 bases remained unmatched. The CDR3 extends over 20 amino acids. CDR1 is LNHNV and CDR2 is YYDKDF in the germline V gene (reference sequence). The DNA for the CDR3 is TGTGCCACCAGCAGCCGGCTAGCGGGATCATCTCCCGTCAAAAGAGAGACCCAGTACTTC. Translating it yields CATSSRLAGSSPVKRETQYF. Based on the CDR3 plus reference TRBV15 and TRBJ2-5, the full variable domain is DAMVIQNPRYQVTQFGKPVTLSCSQTLNHNVMYWYQQKSSQAPKLLFHYYDKDFNNEADTPDNFQSRRPNTSFCFLDIRSPGLGDTAMYLCATSSRLAGSSPVKRETQYFGPGTRLLVL.